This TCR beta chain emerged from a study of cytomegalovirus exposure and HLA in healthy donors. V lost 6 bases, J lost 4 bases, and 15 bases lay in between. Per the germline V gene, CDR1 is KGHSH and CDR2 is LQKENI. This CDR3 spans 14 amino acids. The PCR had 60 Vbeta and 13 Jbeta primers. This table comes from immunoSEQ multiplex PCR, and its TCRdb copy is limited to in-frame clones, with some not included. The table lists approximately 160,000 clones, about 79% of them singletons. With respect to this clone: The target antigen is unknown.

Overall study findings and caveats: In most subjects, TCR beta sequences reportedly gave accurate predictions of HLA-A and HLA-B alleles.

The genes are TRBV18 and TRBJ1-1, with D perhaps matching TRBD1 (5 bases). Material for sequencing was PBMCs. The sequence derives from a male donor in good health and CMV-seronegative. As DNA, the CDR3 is TGTGCCAGCTCCATGGGGGGAGCCGGCACTGAAGCTTTCTTT. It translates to CASSMGGAGTEAFF.